One sample yielded the 32 T cell receptor beta chains listed below, sequenced in a study of cytomegalovirus exposure and HLA in healthy donors. Both 60 Vbeta primers and 13 Jbeta primers went into the PCR. Profiling relied on immunoSEQ multiplex PCR, and the TCRdb table lists in-frame clones only, not all of them. This table holds 200,000 to 250,000 clones, roughly four fifths found once. Sequencing input: PBMCs. The receptor source for this set is a middle-aged woman in good health and CMV-seronegative.

The J gene is TRBJ2-7, the V gene TRBV28; tentative D call: TRBD2 (5 bases). CDR3 size: 13 residues. The germline V gene has CDR1 MDHEN and CDR2 SYDVKM. V lost 3 bases to trimming and J lost 0 bases, with 6 bases between them. The CDR3 DNA reads as TGTGCCAGCAGTTTCGGGGTCTCCTACGAGCAGTACTTC. Protein: CASSFGVSYEQYF.

The chain has TRBV7-3 and TRBJ2-5; 8 bases are a match to TRBD2. This CDR3 has 15 residues. CDR1 and CDR2 (germline): SGHTA, FQGTGA. J lost 4 bases, V lost 5 bases, and 9 bases had no gene match. The CDR3 nucleotides are TGTGCCAGCAGCCCGGGGGGGGGCCGGGGAGAGACCCAGTACTTC. Translated: CASSPGGGRGETQYF.

This clone appeared a single time. This chain uses TRBV7-2 with TRBJ2-6; 7 bases match TRBD2. The CDR3 sequence is 16 residues long. Trimming cost V 5 bases and J 3 bases; bases outside gene matches: 7. Germline CDR1 reads SGHTA; CDR2 reads FQGNSA. CDR3 region: CASSVGGVNGANVLTF. The CDR3 DNA reads as TGTGCCAGCAGCGTGGGGGGGGTAAATGGGGCCAACGTCCTGACTTTC.

This clone was seen a single time. V gene TRBV7-9 combines with J gene TRBJ2-1, with D maybe TRBD2 (6 bases). Germline values: CDR1 SEHNR, CDR2 FQNEAQ (reference sequence). The CDR3 totals 13 residues. V lost 6 bases and J 8 bases, leaving 14 bases between the germline ends. CDR3 coding DNA: TGTGCCAGCAGAACGACCGGGGGTTATGAGCAGTTCTTC. It codes for CASRTTGGYEQFF.

The rearrangement links TRBV5-1 to TRBJ2-1, with 14 bases identical to TRBD2. The CDR3 length is 15 residues. In germline, CDR1 is SGHRS, CDR2 YFSETQ. The ends lost 2 bases at V and 9 bases at J; junction bases unmatched: 4. The CDR3 coding sequence is TGCGCCAGCAGCTTTGGACTAGCGGGAGGTAGTGAGCAGTTCTTC. The encoded protein is CASSFGLAGGSEQFF.

The chain combines TRBV7-6 with TRBJ2-1; D is undetermined. CDR3 length: 14 amino acids. Per the germline V gene, CDR1 is SGHVS and CDR2 is FNYEAQ. V was cut by 2 bases and J by 3 bases, with 8 bases left in between. CDR3 DNA: TGTGCCAGCAGCTTAATTTCAGTCTACAATGAGCAGTTCTTC. This sequence encodes CASSLISVYNEQFF.

The chain is built from TRBV7-8 and TRBJ2-5; 12 bases agree with TRBD2. Germline CDR1 is SGHVS and CDR2 is FQNEAQ. The CDR3 covers 19 residues. J was trimmed by 5 bases and V by 3 bases; bases with no gene match: 16. The CDR3 sequence: CASSFFGAGWGLAGETQYF. DNA for the CDR3: TGTGCCAGCAGCTTTTTTGGGGCAGGATGGGGACTAGCGGGTGAGACCCAGTACTTC.

J is TRBJ1-1 and V is TRBV11-2; a possible D gene is TRBD1 (5 bases). The CDR3 has 15 residues. V shed 1 base and J shed 5 bases, with 14 bases lying between them. Germline V gene lookup returns CDR1 SGHAT and CDR2 FQNNGV. This CDR3 reads CASSLVAGMGTEAFF. DNA of the CDR3: TGTGCCAGCAGCTTAGTAGCAGGGATGGGAACTGAAGCTTTCTTT.

This chain connects TRBV6-6 to TRBJ1-1; tentative D call: TRBD1 (6 bases). CDR3 length: 14 residues. V was trimmed by 2 bases and J by 5 bases, leaving 12 bases between them. Germline V gene lookup returns CDR1 MNHNY and CDR2 SVGAGI (reference sequence). CDR3 region: CASSYDRTRTEAFF. Here the CDR3 DNA reads TGTGCCAGCAGTTACGACAGGACTCGGACTGAAGCTTTCTTT.

The rearrangement uses TRBV7-8 and TRBJ2-3; 7 bases agree with TRBD1. Germline CDR1 and CDR2: SGHVS and FQNEAQ. The CDR3 sequence is 15 residues long. V was clipped by 5 bases and J by 4 bases; unmatched bases: 9. The CDR3 DNA sequence: TGTGCCAGCAGCCCCGGACAGGTAGAAGCAGATACGCAGTATTTT. Translation gives CASSPGQVEADTQYF. The full variable domain, in which reference TRBV7-8 and TRBJ2-3 provide the parts outside the CDR3, is GAGVSQSPRYKVAKRGQDVALRCDPISGHVSLFWYQQALGQGPEFLTYFQNEAQLDKSGLPSDRFFAERPEGSVSTLKIQRTQQEDSAVYLCASSPGQVEADTQYFGPGTRLTVL.

The V and J genes are TRBV15 and TRBJ2-2; D is undetermined. Trimming took off 0 bases at V and 7 bases at J, with 21 bases between the two ends. This CDR3 contains 18 residues. Germline V gene lookup returns CDR1 LNHNV and CDR2 YYDKDF (reference sequence). The CDR3 DNA sequence: TGTGCCACCAGCAGAGATCCCGCTGGTCCCCTCAGGAACGGGGAGCTGTTTTTT. This codes for CATSRDPAGPLRNGELFF.

The chain is built from TRBV7-2 and TRBJ2-3; D might be TRBD1 (5 bases). This CDR3 is built from 15 residues. The V gene lost 1 base and the J gene lost 4 bases, with 12 bases spanning the gap. Germline values: CDR1 SGHTA, CDR2 FQGNSA. DNA for the CDR3: TGTGCCAGCAGCTTAGGGCTAGTCAGGGCAGATACGCAGTATTTT. As protein: CASSLGLVRADTQYF.

The chain has TRBV10-1 and TRBJ2-2, with D uncertain. The V gene lost 4 bases and the J gene lost 4 bases, with 7 bases spanning the gap. Germline-derived CDR1 and CDR2 are WNHNN and SYGVQD (reference sequence). The length of the CDR3 is 13 residues. CDR3 sequence: CASSASGTGELFF. The CDR3 DNA reads TGCGCCAGCAGTGCCTCGGGCACCGGGGAGCTGTTTTTT.

The V gene is TRBV5-4, the J gene TRBJ1-1, with 7 bases aligning to TRBD1. Per germline, CDR1 SGHNT and CDR2 YYREEE (reference sequence). Trimming took 4 bases from V and 4 from J; bases not matched to a gene: 7. The CDR3 runs to 14 residues. The CDR3 spells CASSHHRGRTEAFF. The DNA for the CDR3 is TGTGCCAGCAGCCACCACAGGGGACGCACTGAAGCTTTCTTT.

The rearrangement uses TRBV29-1 and TRBJ2-7; D possibly corresponds to TRBD2 (6 bases). The CDR3 consists of 14 residues. The V gene lost 0 bases and the J gene lost 2 bases, with 11 bases spanning the gap. The germline V gene has CDR1 SQVTM and CDR2 ANQGSEA. The DNA for the CDR3 is TGCAGCGTTGAAGATCTTAGCGGTACCTACGAGCAGTACTTC. Its protein product is CSVEDLSGTYEQYF.

The V call is TRBV5-1, the J call TRBJ1-1, with TRBD1 matching over 7 bases. V gave up 5 bases and J gave up 7 bases; unmatched junction bases: 2. There are 11 residues in the CDR3. Germline CDR1 and CDR2: SGHRS and YFSETQ. The CDR3 reads CASRWDSEAFF. The CDR3 coding sequence is TGCGCCAGCAGATGGGACAGTGAAGCTTTCTTT.

This sequence joins TRBV7-5 and TRBJ1-5. TRBV7-5 is a documented pseudogene. The CDR3 is 15 residues long. The CDR3 bases are TGTGTCAGAAGCTTAGCCACGAGAAGCAATCAGCCCCAGCATTTT. Protein product: CVRSLATRSNQPQHF.

J is TRBJ1-2 and V is TRBV6-5; D remains unclear. V shed 0 bases and J shed 0 bases, with 5 bases lying between them. The germline gives CDR1 MNHEY, CDR2 SVGAGI. The CDR3 spans 14 residues. This CDR3 reads CASSYSATNYGYTF. The CDR3 bases are TGTGCCAGCAGTTACTCGGCCACTAACTATGGCTACACCTTC.

This chain uses TRBV7-9 with TRBJ2-7; 9 bases line up with TRBD2. In germline, CDR1 is SEHNR, CDR2 FQNEAQ (reference sequence). The CDR3 is made up of 15 amino acids. Germline trimming cut 0 bases from V and 7 bases from J; bases unmatched to any gene: 7. The DNA of the CDR3 is TGTGCCAGCAGCTTAGCGGTAGCGGGAGAGGGGGAGCAGTACTTC. Its protein product is CASSLAVAGEGEQYF.

V usage is TRBV10-1 and J usage is TRBJ1-2; D not certain. CDR3 length: 13 amino acids. Trimming stripped 2 bases from V and 8 bases from J, with 12 bases between. Germline V gene sequence: CDR1 WNHNN, CDR2 SYGVQD (reference sequence). The CDR3 spells CASSEVPGAGYTF. As DNA, the CDR3 is TGCGCCAGCAGTGAGGTTCCCGGAGCGGGCTACACCTTC.

V and J are TRBV7-9 and TRBJ2-5; possible D gene TRBD2, 7 bases. Germline CDR1 and CDR2: SEHNR and FQNEAQ (reference sequence). The CDR3 covers 15 residues. Trimming cost V 2 bases and J 3 bases, with 13 bases left between them. This CDR3 is CASSLPQGREETQYF. The CDR3 nucleotides read TGTGCCAGCAGCTTACCCCAGGGGAGGGAAGAGACCCAGTACTTC.

Only a few counts were recorded for this clone. The chain combines TRBV19 with TRBJ2-1, with TRBD2 matching over 8 bases. Germline CDR1 and CDR2: LNHDA and SQIVND (reference sequence). The CDR3 totals 15 residues. V gave up 3 bases and J gave up 6 bases; unmatched junction bases: 7. CDR3 amino acids: CASSIAGRALNEQFF. In nucleotides, the CDR3 is TGTGCCAGTAGTATCGCCGGGAGGGCCCTCAATGAGCAGTTCTTC. The full variable domain, completed using reference TRBV19 and TRBJ2-1, is DGGITQSPKYLFRKEGQNVTLSCEQNLNHDAMYWYRQDPGQGLRLIYYSQIVNDFQKGDIAEGYSVSREKKESFPLTVTSAQKNPTAFYLCASSIAGRALNEQFFGPGTRLTVL.

The chain links TRBV5-6 to TRBJ2-1, with D hard to call. The CDR3 is made up of 15 amino acids. CDR1 is SGHDT, CDR2 YYEEEE, per germline. With 4 bases removed from V and 0 bases from J, the gap between germline ends came to 11 bases. CDR3: CASSLPGFSYNEQFF. The CDR3 bases are TGTGCCAGCAGCCTTCCCGGGTTCTCCTACAATGAGCAGTTCTTC.

The CDR3 region has the DNA TGTGCCATCAGTGATCATAAGGAGGGAGGCCATGAGCAGTTCTTC. Translation gives CAISDHKEGGHEQFF. The chain combines TRBV10-3 with TRBJ2-1, with TRBD2 as a possible D gene (6 bases). V was cut by 3 bases and J by 8 bases, with 17 bases left in between. The CDR3 runs 15 residues. CDR1 and CDR2 (germline): ENHRY, SYGVKD.

The genes are TRBV12-5 and TRBJ1-1, with no clear D. Germline CDR1 reads LGHNT; CDR2 reads FRNRAP. V lost 0 bases and J lost 11, with 22 bases in between. The CDR3 covers 16 residues. The CDR3 coding sequence is TGTGCTAGTGGTTTGGTACTCGGGGTCGTTACCCCTCGGGCTTTCTTT. It codes for CASGLVLGVVTPRAFF. The variable domain in full, completed from reference TRBV12-5 and TRBJ1-1, reads DARVTQTPRHKVTEMGQEVTMRCQPILGHNTVFWYRQTMMQGLELLAYFRNRAPLDDSGMPKDRFSAEMPDATLATLKIQPSEPRDSAVYFCASGLVLGVVTPRAFFGQGTRLTVV.

The genes are TRBV7-6 and TRBJ2-2, with 7 bases fitting TRBD2. Germline V gene data show CDR1 as SGHVS and CDR2 as FNYEAQ. There are 14 residues in the CDR3. V shed 5 bases and J 6 bases; nucleotides not matched to a gene: 6. The CDR3 nucleotides are TGTGCCAGCAGCCTCGATGCGGGGGCCGGGGAGCTGTTTTTT. This gives the protein CASSLDAGAGELFF. The full variable domain, with the rest looked up from reference TRBV7-6 and TRBJ2-2, is GAGVSQSPRYKVTKRGQDVALRCDPISGHVSLYWYRQALGQGPEFLTYFNYEAQQDKSGLPNDRFSAERPEGSISTLTIQRTEQRDSAMYRCASSLDAGAGELFFGEGSRLTVL.

V gene TRBV6-6 combines with J gene TRBJ2-7; TRBD2 agrees at 11 bases. Germline V gene data show CDR1 as MNHNY and CDR2 as SVGAGI (reference sequence). V shed 6 bases, J shed 7 bases, and the junction held 11 bases outside the gene matches. CDR3 size: 15 residues. Written as DNA, the CDR3 is TGTGCCAGCAGCCTTCAACTAGCGGGAGTAAGAGAGCAGTACTTC. Translating gives CASSLQLAGVREQYF.

The rearrangement uses TRBV21-1 and TRBJ2-7; the table names TRBD1, a call not compared with the DNA. TRBV21-1 is a listed pseudogene. The CDR3 loop spans 15 amino acids. CDR3 DNA sequence: TGTGCCAGCAGCGAAAGACAGGGGAGCTCCTACGAGCAGTACTTC. Translated, it gives CASSERQGSSYEQYF.

In its sample, this clone was seen once. The chain joins TRBV9 to TRBJ2-2, with a weak D call TRBD1 (5 bases). The CDR3 spans 15 residues. Germline CDR1 and CDR2: SGDLS and YYNGEE. Between the trimmed V and J ends, which lost 3 bases and 4 bases, there was a span of 13 bases. The CDR3 DNA reads as TGTGCCAGCAGCGGAACAGGCTTCCTCACCGGGGAGCTGTTTTTT. Translating it yields CASSGTGFLTGELFF.

The chain links TRBV27 to TRBJ2-1; 9 bases match TRBD2. This CDR3 is built from 15 residues. Germline CDR1 MNHEY, CDR2 SMNVEV (reference sequence). J was trimmed by 6 bases and V by 5 bases; bases with no gene match: 8. The CDR3 region is CASSVGTSKLNEQFF. Here the CDR3 DNA reads TGTGCCAGCAGTGTCGGGACTAGCAAGCTCAATGAGCAGTTCTTC.

The rearrangement links TRBV5-6 to TRBJ2-2; 10 positions agree with TRBD1. Germline trimming cut 4 bases from V and 3 bases from J; bases unmatched to any gene: 3. This CDR3 has 15 amino acids. Germline CDR1 reads SGHDT; CDR2 reads YYEEEE. DNA for the CDR3: TGTGCCAGCAGCCCGGGACAGGGGTACACCGGGGAGCTGTTTTTT. As protein: CASSPGQGYTGELFF.

V and J are TRBV7-9 and TRBJ2-2; the D is unclear. V lost 8 bases, J lost 4 bases, and 17 bases lay in between. The germline gives CDR1 SEHNR, CDR2 FQNEAQ (reference sequence). The CDR3 extends over 15 amino acids. CDR3 in DNA: TGTGCCAGCTTTCTGGGTCAGGCCGGCACCGGGGAGCTGTTTTTT. This sequence encodes CASFLGQAGTGELFF.